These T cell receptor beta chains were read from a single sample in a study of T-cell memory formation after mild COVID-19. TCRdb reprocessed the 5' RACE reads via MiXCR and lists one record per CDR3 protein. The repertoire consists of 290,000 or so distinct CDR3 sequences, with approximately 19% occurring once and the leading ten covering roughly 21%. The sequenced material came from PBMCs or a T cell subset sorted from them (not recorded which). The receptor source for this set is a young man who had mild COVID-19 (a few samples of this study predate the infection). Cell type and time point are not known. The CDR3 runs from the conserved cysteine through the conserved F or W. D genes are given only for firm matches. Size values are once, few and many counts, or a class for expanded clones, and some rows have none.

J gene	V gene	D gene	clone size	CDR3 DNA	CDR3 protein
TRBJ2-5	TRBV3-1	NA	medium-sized	TGTGCCAGCAGCCAAGTAGTGATAGCGGTGTCACAAGAGACCCAGTACTTC	CASSQVVIAVSQETQYF
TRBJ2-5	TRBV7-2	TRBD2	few	TGTGCCAGCGGACTACCCGGGGGGGCCCAGTACTTC	CASGLPGGAQYF
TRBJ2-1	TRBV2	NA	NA	TGTGCCGGATCCGGACCGCAGACCTACAATGAGCAGTTCTTC	CAGSGPQTYNEQFF
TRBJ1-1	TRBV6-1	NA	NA	TGTGCCAGCAGTGAAGACGGACAGAGGTTGGCTTTCTTT	CASSEDGQRLAFF
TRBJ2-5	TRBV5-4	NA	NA	TGTGCCAGCAGCTGGACACAGCAAGAGACCCAGTACTTC	CASSWTQQETQYF
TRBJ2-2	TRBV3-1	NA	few	TGTGCCAGCAGCCCGTGGGCAGGTGAAACCGGGGAGCTGTTTTTT	CASSPWAGETGELFF
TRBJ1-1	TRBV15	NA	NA	TGTGCCACCAGCTCCTACTTGGGCACTGAAGCTTTCTTT	CATSSYLGTEAFF
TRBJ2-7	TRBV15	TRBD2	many	TGTGCCACCAGCGAGGGGGTAGCGGGGGCCTCCTACGAGCAGTACTTC	CATSEGVAGASYEQYF
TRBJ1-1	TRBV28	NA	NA	TGTGCCAGCAGCTGGGCACAGGGGAACACTGAAGCTTTCTTT	CASSWAQGNTEAFF
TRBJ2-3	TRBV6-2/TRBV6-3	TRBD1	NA	TGTGCCAGCAGTGACAGGGTTCGCCTCGCGAGTGGGGATACGCAGTATTTT	CASSDRVRLASGDTQYF
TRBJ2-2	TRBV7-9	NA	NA	TGTGCCAGCAGCCCCTGGGGGCTAGGGGAGCTGTTTTTT	CASSPWGLGELFF
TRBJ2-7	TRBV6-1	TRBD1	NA	TGTGCCACCTCACCGGGACAGGGACTCTACGAGCAGTACTTC	CATSPGQGLYEQYF
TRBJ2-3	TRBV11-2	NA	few	TGTGCCAGCAGCTTAGGGCTGGTCGGTAGCGGCGCCGATACGCAGTATTTT	CASSLGLVGSGADTQYF
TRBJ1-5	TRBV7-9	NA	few	TGTGCCAGCAGCGCGGGGTTTGATCAGCCCCAGCATTTT	CASSAGFDQPQHF
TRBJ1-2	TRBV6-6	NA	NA	TGTGCCAGCAGCACAGGGTACTATGGCTACACCTTC	CASSTGYYGYTF
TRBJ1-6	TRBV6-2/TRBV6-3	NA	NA	TGTGCCAGCCGGGACCGGGATTCACCCCTCCACTTT	CASRDRDSPLHF
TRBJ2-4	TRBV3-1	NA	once	TGTGCCAGCACCCCAAACCCTGGGGTGGGAAACATTCAGTACTTC	CASTPNPGVGNIQYF
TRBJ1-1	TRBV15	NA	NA	TGTGCCACCAGCGCCAGGGACGGAGCATACACTGAAGCTTTCTTT	CATSARDGAYTEAFF
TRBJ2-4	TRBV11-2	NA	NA	TGTGCCAGCAGGGGGGCGTTAGCCAAAAACATTCAGTACTTC	CASRGALAKNIQYF
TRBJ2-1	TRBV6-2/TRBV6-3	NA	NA	TGTGCCAGCAGTTATTGGGATGAGCAGTTCTTC	CASSYWDEQFF
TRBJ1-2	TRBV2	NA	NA	TGTGCCAGCTATCGAACAGGGCTCTCTAACTATGGCTACACCTTC	CASYRTGLSNYGYTF
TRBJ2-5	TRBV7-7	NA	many	TGTGCCAGCAGCCCCCGGGCTGGGCATGGGACCCAGTACTTC	CASSPRAGHGTQYF
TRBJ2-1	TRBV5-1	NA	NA	TGCGCCAGCAGCTTCAAGGACAGAACCTACAATGAGCAGTTCTTC	CASSFKDRTYNEQFF
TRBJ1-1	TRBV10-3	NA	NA	TGTGCCATCCAATCAGGGGAAACTGAAGCTTTCTTT	CAIQSGETEAFF
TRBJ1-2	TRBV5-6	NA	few	TGTGCCAGCAGCTTGGCCGGACACGGGGATGGCTACACCTTC	CASSLAGHGDGYTF
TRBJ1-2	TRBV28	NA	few	TGTGCCAGCAGTTTACGGTTGGGCTACACCTTC	CASSLRLGYTF
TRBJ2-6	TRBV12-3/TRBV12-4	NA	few	TGTGCCAGCAGTTTAGCGTGGGGGGCTGGGGCCAACGTCCTGACTTTC	CASSLAWGAGANVLTF
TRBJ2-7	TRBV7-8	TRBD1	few	TGTGCCAGCAGCACCCGGGACAGGGGTTCCGTGCAGTACTTC	CASSTRDRGSVQYF
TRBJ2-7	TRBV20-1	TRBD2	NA	TGCAGTGCTAGAGTTGGCGGGGGGGCCGAATACGAGCAGTACTTC	CSARVGGGAEYEQYF
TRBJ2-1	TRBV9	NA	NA	TGTGCCAGCAGCGTAGCTGTGCGTAGCTCCTACAATGAGCAGTTCTTC	CASSVAVRSSYNEQFF
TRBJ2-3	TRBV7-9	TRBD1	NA	TGTGCCAGCAGCTTAGTGGGACAGGGGCCAGATACGCAGTATTTT	CASSLVGQGPDTQYF
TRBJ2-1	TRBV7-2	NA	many	TGTGCCAGCAGCTTAGGCGCGACGGTCAATGAGCAGTTCTTC	CASSLGATVNEQFF
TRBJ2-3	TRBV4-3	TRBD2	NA	TGCGCCAGCAGCCCCCGGGGACTAGCGGGGGGCACAGATACGCAGTATTTT	CASSPRGLAGGTDTQYF
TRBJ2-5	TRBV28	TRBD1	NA	TGTGCCATCGAAGAGGGGGCAGGAGAGACCCAGTACTTC	CAIEEGAGETQYF
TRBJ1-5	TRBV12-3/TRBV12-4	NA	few	TGTGCCAGCACCCTCCAGGGTACAATTCAGCCCCAGCATTTT	CASTLQGTIQPQHF
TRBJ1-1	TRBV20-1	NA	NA	TGCAGTGCTAGAGAGCGAACCGCCCCCCCAAGAGTCACTGAAGCTTTCTTT	CSARERTAPPRVTEAFF
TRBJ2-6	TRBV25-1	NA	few	TGTGCCAGCAGTGAATCGTCCTCTGGGGCCAACGTCCTGACTTTC	CASSESSSGANVLTF
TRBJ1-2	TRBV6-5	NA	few	TGTGCCACCAATAACTATGGCTACACCTTC	CATNNYGYTF
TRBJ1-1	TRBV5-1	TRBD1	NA	TGCGCCAGCAGCCTAGACAGGGGCATGAACACTGAAGCTTTCTTT	CASSLDRGMNTEAFF
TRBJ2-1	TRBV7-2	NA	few	TGTGCCAGCGCCGGCCTGCGGGATGGTGAGCAGTTCTTC	CASAGLRDGEQFF
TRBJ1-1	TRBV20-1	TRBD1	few	TGCAGTGCCCAGGGGGCAGGGGGCACTGAAGCTTTCTTT	CSAQGAGGTEAFF